A selection of T cell receptor beta chains follows, all from one sample in a study of CD8 T cells in Susac syndrome. TCRdb recomputed calls from the immunoSEQ multiplex PCR reads with MiXCR, one row per CDR3 protein. The data show 120,000 or so distinct CDR3 sequences, with around 95% seen just once and less than 0.25% held by the top ten. The sequenced sample was CD8+ T cells from PBMCs. The receptors shown here come from a human donor with Susac syndrome. Each CDR3 is given with its conserved first and last residue. Fields, in order: D gene, J gene, V gene, CDR3 protein, CDR3 DNA. A D gene is named only where the DNA matches it firmly.

TRBD1 TRBJ2-3 TRBV2 CASSVGTGTTDTQYF TGTGCCAGCAGTGTGGGGACAGGGACCACAGATACGCAGTATTTT
NA TRBJ1-3 TRBV7-6 CASSRTDSGNTIYF TGTGCCAGCAGCAGGACAGACTCTGGAAACACCATATATTTT
NA TRBJ1-2 TRBV12-5 CASGLWGTGYTF TGTGCTAGTGGTTTGTGGGGGACGGGCTACACCTTC
NA TRBJ2-3 TRBV28 CASSLGRHTDTQYF TGTGCCAGCAGTTTGGGGAGACACACAGATACGCAGTATTTT
NA TRBJ1-1 TRBV19 CASVNLGTEAFF TGTGCCAGTGTTAACTTGGGCACTGAAGCTTTCTTT
NA TRBJ2-2 TRBV2 CASSGGDVSPGELFF TGTGCCAGCAGTGGGGGGGACGTGTCCCCCGGGGAGCTGTTTTTT
NA TRBJ1-1 TRBV7-9 CASSPADRRVTEAFF TGTGCCAGCAGCCCAGCCGACAGGAGGGTCACTGAAGCTTTCTTT
TRBD2 TRBJ2-3 TRBV28 CASSPKRGGTDTQYF TGTGCCAGCAGTCCAAAGCGGGGGGGCACAGATACGCAGTATTTT
TRBD2 TRBJ2-1 TRBV11-1 CASSSSGNWDEQFF TGTGCCAGCAGCTCTAGCGGGAATTGGGATGAGCAGTTCTTC
NA TRBJ2-2 TRBV7-2 CASSLAHLTNTGELFF TGTGCCAGCAGCTTAGCACACCTCACGAACACCGGGGAGCTGTTTTTT
NA TRBJ1-1 TRBV24-1 CATSDSGEAANTEAFF TGTGCCACCAGTGATTCTGGGGAGGCGGCGAACACTGAAGCTTTCTTT
NA TRBJ2-7 TRBV20-1 CSARDYRDGGIYEQYF TGCAGTGCTAGAGATTACCGGGACGGAGGAATCTACGAGCAGTACTTC
NA TRBJ2-5 TRBV7-9 CASSPAGQETQYF TGTGCCAGCAGCCCGGCAGGCCAAGAGACCCAGTACTTC
NA TRBJ2-5 TRBV7-2 CASSLGRGGVETQYF TGTGCCAGCAGCTTAGGGAGGGGTGGCGTGGAGACCCAGTACTTC
TRBD1 TRBJ2-7 TRBV5-6 CASSWATGGTYTYEQYF TGTGCCAGCAGCTGGGCTACAGGGGGGACCTACACCTACGAGCAGTACTTC
TRBD1 TRBJ2-1 TRBV6-5 CASSQGANPLGEQFF TGTGCCAGCAGCCAGGGGGCCAATCCCCTCGGGGAGCAGTTCTTC
NA TRBJ1-1 TRBV9 CASSPGGAMIEAFF TGTGCCAGCAGCCCCGGGGGGGCGATGATTGAAGCTTTCTTT
TRBD2 TRBJ2-7 TRBV4-2 CASSLTPSGGNYEQYF TGTGCCAGCAGCCTCACCCCTAGCGGGGGAAACTACGAGCAGTACTTC